This T cell receptor beta chain is drawn from a study of post-analysis software for immune sequencing data. The overall study: As for disease course, relapsing-remitting, secondary progressive and progressive-relapsing multiple sclerosis were all included. Findings of the study overall: Among 5 or 6 TRBV segments more frequent in patients than controls were TRBV5-6, TRBV5-1 and TRBV20-1. Clustering by F measure revealed strong co-clustering among samples prepared together in one batch. Controls' normalized Chao1 diversity significantly exceeded that of multiple sclerosis patients.

The CDR3 covers 11 residues. Germline CDR1 SQVTM, CDR2 ANQGSEA. V lost 7 bases to trimming and J lost 8 bases, with 14 bases between them. In regard to this clonotype: Its target is unknown.

Tagging with unique molecular identifiers was a feature of the TCR beta cDNA libraries. Each CDR3 protein is one row after TCRdb ran MiXCR on the PCR reads. The data hold hundreds of thousands of distinct CDR3 sequences, with roughly 29% observed a single time. The material sequenced was blood. The origin of this receptor is a girl aged 5 to 17 with multiple sclerosis. V usage is TRBV29-1 and J usage is TRBJ1-2; D perhaps matches TRBD1 (5 bases). The CDR3 loop is CSGGVGVGYTF. The CDR3, as DNA: TGCAGCGGGGGTGTAGGGGTCGGCTACACCTTC.